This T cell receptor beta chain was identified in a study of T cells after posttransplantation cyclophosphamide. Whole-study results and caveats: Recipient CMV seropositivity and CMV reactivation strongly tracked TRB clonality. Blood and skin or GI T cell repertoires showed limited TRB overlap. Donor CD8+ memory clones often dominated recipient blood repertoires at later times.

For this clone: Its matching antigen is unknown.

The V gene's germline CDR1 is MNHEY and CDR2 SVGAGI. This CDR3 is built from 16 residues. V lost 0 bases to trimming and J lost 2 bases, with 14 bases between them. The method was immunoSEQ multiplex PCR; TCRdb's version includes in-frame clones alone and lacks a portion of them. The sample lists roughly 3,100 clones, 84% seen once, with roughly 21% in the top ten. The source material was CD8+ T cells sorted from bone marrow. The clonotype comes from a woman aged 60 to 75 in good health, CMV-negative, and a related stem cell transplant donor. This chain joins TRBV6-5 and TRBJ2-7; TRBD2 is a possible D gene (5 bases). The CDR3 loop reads CASSYSEYAGPYEQYF. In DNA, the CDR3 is TGTGCCAGCAGTTACTCGGAGTATGCGGGCCCCTACGAGCAGTACTTC.